A single sample is the source of the 3 T cell receptor beta chains below, sequenced in a study of a mutant IDH1 vaccine in newly diagnosed glioma. Time point of the sample: week 5, during vaccination. Every vaccination contained 300 ug of the mutant IDH1 20-mer peptide and was paired with topical imiquimod. Method: immunoSEQ multiplex PCR; TCRdb's copy keeps in-frame clones and lacks some. The table records approximately 60,000 clones, 82% of them present only once. What these receptors recognize is not known. The specimen comprised PBMCs, sampled from a glioma patient whose treatment included an IDH1 peptide vaccine. The receptor source for this set is a woman aged 18-29 years with glioma. Some clones in this sample may be carry-over from other donors' samples.

This chain links TRBV27 with TRBJ2-2; D call uncertain. CDR1 MNHEY and CDR2 SMNVEV come from the germline V gene (reference sequence). The CDR3 has 14 amino acids. The V end was cut by 2 bases, the J end by 7 bases, with 11 bases between. The CDR3 region is CASSLLAFYGELFF. The CDR3 coding sequence is TGTGCCAGCAGTTTACTGGCTTTTTACGGGGAGCTGTTTTTT.

The chain employs TRBV29-1 and TRBJ2-1, with 11 bases that match TRBD2. There are 13 residues in the CDR3. Germline CDR1 and CDR2: SQVTM and ANQGSEA. Germline trimming cut 3 bases from V and 6 bases from J; bases unmatched to any gene: 1. The CDR3 nucleotides are TGCAGCGTTGATAGCGGGAGGGCCAATGAGCAGTTCTTC. Encoded protein: CSVDSGRANEQFF.

The V gene is TRBV9, the J gene TRBJ1-2; 7 bases agree with TRBD1. This CDR3 contains 15 residues. J was trimmed by 3 bases and V by 6 bases; bases with no gene match: 11. Germline assignment: CDR1 SGDLS and CDR2 YYNGEE. The CDR3 region is CASTSGWTGDYGYTF. Written as DNA, the CDR3 is TGTGCCAGCACCTCCGGTTGGACAGGCGACTATGGCTACACCTTC.